The T cell receptor (beta chain) under discussion was sequenced for a study of T cell responses to AZD1222 COVID-19 vaccine. Findings of the study overall: Seropositive status at baseline applied to only five or six AZD1222 recipients. White British ancestry dominated among donors, who included more females, and clonal diversity was possibly underestimated. Repertoires were sampled only after the peak T cell response. Two AZD1222 doses significantly raised spike-specific TCR breadth and depth over controls.

The assay was immunoSEQ multiplex PCR, and TCRdb's table has in-frame clones only and misses some. Here the sample spans around 110,000 clones, almost 95% being singletons. CDR3 length: 13 amino acids. V dropped 9 bases and J dropped 5; count of bases not matched to a gene: 4. CDR1 and CDR2 (germline): SNHLY, FYNNEI. Turning to this clone: Its matching antigen is unknown.

The chain recombines TRBV2 with TRBJ1-4; 9 bases align to TRBD1. This clonotype originated in an adult who received the AZD1222 COVID-19 vaccine. The starting material was peripheral blood, obtained 28 days after the second AZD1222 dose. CDR3 nucleotides: TGTGCCAGTCGGGGGACAGGGAATGAAAAACTGTTTTTT. This encodes CASRGTGNEKLFF.